The rows below give T cell receptor beta chains drawn from one sample of a study of blood T cell repertoires in COVID-19. The protocol was immunoSEQ multiplex PCR, while the TCRdb copy is restricted to in-frame clones and leaves out a portion. The sample carries nearly 350,000 clones, 88% recorded once. Sequencing used peripheral blood. These receptors all come from a woman in her 70s with COVID-19, enrolled during active disease. Each CDR3 is given with its conserved first and last residue. The D gene is left open where the match is weak. Clone size is given for some rows only: seen once, a few or many times, or a class if the clone is expanded.

D: TRBD1; J: TRBJ1-2; size: -; V: TRBV9; CDR3: CASSSDRGDYGYTF; DNA: TGTGCCAGCAGCTCGGACAGGGGGGACTATGGCTACACCTTC
D: TRBD2; J: TRBJ2-1; size: -; V: TRBV6-5; CDR3: CASSYESSGWNEQFF; DNA: TGTGCCAGCAGTTACGAGTCTAGCGGTTGGAATGAGCAGTTCTTC
D: -; J: TRBJ1-1; size: -; V: TRBV19; CDR3: CASSIGTREAFF; DNA: TGTGCCAGTAGTATAGGGACACGAGAAGCTTTCTTT
D: TRBD2; J: TRBJ2-3; size: -; V: TRBV7-2; CDR3: CASSSVRGANTDTQYF; DNA: TGTGCCAGCAGCTCAGTGCGGGGGGCCAACACAGATACGCAGTATTTT
D: TRBD1; J: TRBJ1-5; size: -; V: TRBV13; CDR3: CASSQGTGNQPQHF; DNA: TGTGCCAGCAGCCAAGGGACAGGCAATCAGCCCCAGCATTTT
D: -; J: TRBJ1-1; size: -; V: TRBV10-3; CDR3: CARRRDLNTEAFF; DNA: TGTGCCAGAAGGAGGGACCTGAACACTGAAGCTTTCTTT
D: TRBD2; J: TRBJ2-2; size: -; V: TRBV23-1; CDR3: CASSQCGLATGELFF; DNA: TGCGCCAGCAGTCAATGTGGACTAGCGACCGGGGAGCTGTTTTTT
D: TRBD2; J: TRBJ2-4; size: -; V: TRBV12-5; CDR3: CASGLVVSGGPNQNIQYF; DNA: TGTGCTAGTGGTTTGGTAGTTAGCGGGGGCCCCAACCAAAACATTCAGTACTTC
D: TRBD1; J: TRBJ2-7; size: -; V: TRBV5-4; CDR3: CASSLNDRAVYEQYF; DNA: TGTGCCAGCAGCTTAAACGACAGGGCTGTCTACGAGCAGTACTTC
D: -; J: TRBJ2-2; size: -; V: TRBV5-8; CDR3: CASSSGRAGELFF; DNA: TGTGCCAGCAGCTCGGGTCGGGCCGGGGAGCTGTTTTTT
D: -; J: TRBJ1-5; size: -; V: TRBV7-9; CDR3: CASSLTVDTTQHF; DNA: TGTGCCAGCAGCCTCACCGTGGACACCACCCAGCATTTT
D: -; J: TRBJ1-5; size: -; V: TRBV12-5; CDR3: CASVKTGLGGQPQHF; DNA: TGTGCTAGTGTCAAGACCGGGCTGGGAGGGCAGCCCCAGCATTTT
D: -; J: TRBJ2-7; size: once; V: TRBV5-4; CDR3: CASSSGSGAYEQYF; DNA: TGTGCCAGCAGCTCTGGGTCCGGAGCCTACGAGCAGTACTTC
D: TRBD1; J: TRBJ1-2; size: -; V: TRBV29-1; CDR3: CSVGLGQDYGYTF; DNA: TGCAGCGTTGGGTTGGGACAGGACTATGGCTACACCTTC
D: -; J: TRBJ1-5; size: -; V: TRBV19; CDR3: CASSIGQVYSNQPQHF; DNA: TGTGCCAGTAGTATAGGACAGGTCTATAGCAATCAGCCCCAGCATTTT
D: -; J: TRBJ1-5; size: -; V: TRBV24-1; CDR3: CATSKYGSNQPQHF; DNA: TGTGCCACCAGTAAGTACGGTAGCAATCAGCCCCAGCATTTT
D: TRBD1; J: TRBJ1-1; size: -; V: TRBV6-1; CDR3: CASSAGQGSRWVNTEAFF; DNA: TGTGCCAGCAGTGCCGGACAGGGGAGCCGGTGGGTGAACACTGAAGCTTTCTTT
D: TRBD1; J: TRBJ1-1; size: -; V: TRBV5-1; CDR3: CASSFRDSNTEAFF; DNA: TGCGCCAGCAGCTTCCGGGACAGCAACACTGAAGCTTTCTTT
D: -; J: TRBJ1-5; size: -; V: TRBV6-6; CDR3: CASSPTGKSNQPQHF; DNA: TGTGCCAGCAGCCCGACAGGAAAAAGCAATCAGCCCCAGCATTTT
D: TRBD1; J: TRBJ2-3; size: -; V: TRBV9; CDR3: CASSLSGTVDDTQYF; DNA: TGTGCCAGCAGCCTCTCCGGGACAGTGGATGATACGCAGTATTTT
D: -; J: TRBJ2-3; size: -; V: TRBV18; CDR3: CASSPGPGSTDTQYF; DNA: TGTGCCAGCTCACCGGGTCCGGGAAGCACAGATACGCAGTATTTT
D: -; J: TRBJ2-3; size: -; V: TRBV5-1; CDR3: CASSSLGNTGTDTQYF; DNA: TGCGCCAGCAGCTCCCTCGGGAATACGGGCACAGATACGCAGTATTTT
D: TRBD1; J: TRBJ1-1; size: -; V: TRBV19; CDR3: CASGDRFTEAFF; DNA: TGTGCCAGTGGGGACAGATTCACTGAAGCTTTCTTT
D: -; J: TRBJ1-2; size: -; V: TRBV5-1; CDR3: CASSPDKGYGYTF; DNA: TGCGCCAGCAGCCCGGACAAAGGTTATGGCTACACCTTC
D: -; J: TRBJ2-3; size: -; V: TRBV28; CDR3: CASSFHLGGVTDTQYF; DNA: TGTGCCAGCAGTTTCCATCTAGGAGGGGTCACAGATACGCAGTATTTT
D: -; J: TRBJ1-5; size: -; V: TRBV27; CDR3: CASSFNSYQPQHF; DNA: TGTGCCAGCAGTTTTAACAGTTATCAGCCCCAGCATTTT
D: TRBD1; J: TRBJ1-4; size: -; V: TRBV2; CDR3: CASSEGEGQGHEKLFF; DNA: TGTGCCAGCAGTGAAGGGGAAGGACAGGGTCATGAAAAACTGTTTTTT
D: -; J: TRBJ1-4; size: -; V: TRBV19; CDR3: CASSIPGRGEKLFF; DNA: TGTGCCAGTAGTATCCCGGGTAGGGGTGAAAAACTGTTTTTT
D: -; J: TRBJ1-5; size: -; V: TRBV9; CDR3: CASSADSGANQPQHF; DNA: TGTGCCAGCAGCGCCGACTCGGGTGCCAATCAGCCCCAGCATTTT
D: -; J: TRBJ2-7; size: -; V: TRBV14; CDR3: CASSHIQGPSYEQYF; DNA: TGTGCCAGCAGCCATATTCAGGGGCCCTCCTACGAGCAGTACTTC
D: -; J: TRBJ1-4; size: -; V: TRBV4-3; CDR3: CASSHPPVGDRRKKLFF; DNA: TGCGCCAGCAGCCACCCCCCGGTGGGAGACAGGCGGAAAAAACTGTTTTTT
D: TRBD2; J: TRBJ2-1; size: -; V: TRBV11-2; CDR3: CASSFAGGWYNEQFF; DNA: TGTGCCAGCAGCTTCGCGGGGGGCTGGTACAATGAGCAGTTCTTC
D: -; J: TRBJ1-1; size: -; V: TRBV7-3; CDR3: CASSLTGQNTEAFF; DNA: TGTGCCAGCAGCTTAACGGGCCAGAACACTGAAGCTTTCTTT
D: -; J: TRBJ2-5; size: few; V: TRBV4-1; CDR3: CASSQIGLETQYF; DNA: TGCGCCAGCAGCCAGATTGGCTTAGAGACCCAGTACTTC
D: -; J: TRBJ1-1; size: once; V: TRBV19; CDR3: CASNRQRNTEAFF; DNA: TGTGCCAGTAACAGACAACGGAACACTGAAGCTTTCTTT
D: -; J: TRBJ1-2; size: -; V: TRBV6-2/TRBV6-3; CDR3: CASSFWQGNDGYTF; DNA: TGTGCCAGCAGTTTTTGGCAGGGTAACGATGGCTACACCTTC
D: -; J: TRBJ2-1; size: -; V: TRBV21-1; CDR3: CASSPRGRNEQFF; DNA: TGTGCCAGCAGCCCTCGGGGGAGGAATGAGCAGTTCTTC
D: -; J: TRBJ1-5; size: -; V: TRBV12-3/TRBV12-4; CDR3: CASSLQRVQPQHF; DNA: TGTGCCAGCAGCTTACAGCGAGTTCAGCCCCAGCATTTT
D: -; J: TRBJ1-3; size: -; V: TRBV24-1; CDR3: CATSDFGGNTIYF; DNA: TGTGCCACCAGTGATTTCGGTGGAAACACCATATATTTT
D: -; J: TRBJ1-3; size: few; V: TRBV29-1; CDR3: CSVVGSSGNTIYF; DNA: TGCAGCGTGGTGGGGAGCTCTGGAAACACCATATATTTT
D: -; J: TRBJ1-5; size: -; V: TRBV6-1; CDR3: CASSYNRANQPQHF; DNA: TGTGCCAGCAGTTATAACAGGGCCAATCAGCCCCAGCATTTT
D: TRBD1; J: TRBJ1-5; size: -; V: TRBV6-5; CDR3: CASSPWLQGDQPQHF; DNA: TGTGCCAGCAGCCCCTGGCTACAGGGGGATCAGCCCCAGCATTTT